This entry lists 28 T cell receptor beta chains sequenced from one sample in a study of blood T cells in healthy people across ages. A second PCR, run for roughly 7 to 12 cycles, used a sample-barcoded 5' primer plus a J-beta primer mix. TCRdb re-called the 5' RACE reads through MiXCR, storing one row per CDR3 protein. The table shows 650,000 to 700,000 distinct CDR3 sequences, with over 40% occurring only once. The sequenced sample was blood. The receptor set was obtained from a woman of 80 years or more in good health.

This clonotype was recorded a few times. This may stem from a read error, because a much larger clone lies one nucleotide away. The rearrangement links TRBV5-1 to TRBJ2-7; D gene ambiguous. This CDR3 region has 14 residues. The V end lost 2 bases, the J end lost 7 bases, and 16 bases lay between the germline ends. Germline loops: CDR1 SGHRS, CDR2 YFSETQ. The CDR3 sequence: CASSLSQYDNEQYF. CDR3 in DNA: TGCGCCAGCAGCTTAAGTCAGTACGACAATGAGCAGTACTTC.

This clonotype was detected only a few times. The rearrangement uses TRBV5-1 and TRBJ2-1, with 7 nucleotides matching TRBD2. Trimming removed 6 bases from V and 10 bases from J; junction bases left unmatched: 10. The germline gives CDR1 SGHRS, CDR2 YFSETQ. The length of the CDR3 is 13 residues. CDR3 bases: TGCGCCAGCATAGCCTGGGGGGGGGTGGAGCAGTTCTTC. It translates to CASIAWGGVEQFF.

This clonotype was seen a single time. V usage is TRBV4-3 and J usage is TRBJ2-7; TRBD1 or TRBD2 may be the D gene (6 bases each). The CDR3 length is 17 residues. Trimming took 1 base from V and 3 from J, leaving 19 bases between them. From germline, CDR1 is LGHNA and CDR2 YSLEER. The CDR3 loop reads CASSQGAGGGPYYEQYF. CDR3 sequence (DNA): TGCGCCAGCAGCCAAGGTGCCGGGGGCGGCCCCTACTACGAGCAGTACTTC.

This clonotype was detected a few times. This CDR3 is CASSFGSRTTDTQYF. Here the CDR3 DNA reads TGTGCCAGCAGTTTCGGTAGCAGGACAACAGATACGCAGTATTTT. J is TRBJ2-3 and V is TRBV27, with TRBD1 as a possible D gene (5 bases). V was cut by 3 bases and J by 3 bases, with 13 bases left in between. Germline V gene sequence: CDR1 MNHEY, CDR2 SMNVEV (reference sequence). This CDR3 region has 15 residues.

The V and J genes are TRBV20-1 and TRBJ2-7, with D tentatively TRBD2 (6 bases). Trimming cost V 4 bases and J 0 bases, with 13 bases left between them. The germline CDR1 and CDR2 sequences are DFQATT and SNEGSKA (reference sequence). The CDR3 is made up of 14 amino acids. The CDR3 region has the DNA TGCAGTGCTACCCGGGACTCGAGCTCCTACGAGCAGTACTTC. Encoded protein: CSATRDSSSYEQYF.

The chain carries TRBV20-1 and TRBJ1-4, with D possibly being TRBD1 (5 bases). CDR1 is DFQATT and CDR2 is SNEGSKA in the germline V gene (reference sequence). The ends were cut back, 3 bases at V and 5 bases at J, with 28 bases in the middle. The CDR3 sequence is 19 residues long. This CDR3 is CSASERGLRGGVRNEKLFF. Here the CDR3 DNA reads TGCAGTGCTAGCGAAAGGGGCCTTCGTGGGGGAGTTAGGAATGAAAAACTGTTTTTT.

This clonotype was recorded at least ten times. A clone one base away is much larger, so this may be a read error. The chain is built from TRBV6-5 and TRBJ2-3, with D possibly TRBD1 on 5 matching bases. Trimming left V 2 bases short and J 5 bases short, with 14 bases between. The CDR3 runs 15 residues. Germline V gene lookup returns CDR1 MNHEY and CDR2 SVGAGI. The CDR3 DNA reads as TGTGCCAGCAGTTACGCCGGTGGGGCTGGAGATACGCAGTATTTT. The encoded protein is CASSYAGGAGDTQYF.

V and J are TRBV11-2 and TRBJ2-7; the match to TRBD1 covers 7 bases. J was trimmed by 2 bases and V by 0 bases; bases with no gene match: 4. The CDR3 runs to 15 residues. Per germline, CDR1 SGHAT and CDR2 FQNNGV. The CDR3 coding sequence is TGTGCCAGCAGCTTAGAAACGGGACAGACCTACGAGCAGTACTTC. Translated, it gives CASSLETGQTYEQYF.

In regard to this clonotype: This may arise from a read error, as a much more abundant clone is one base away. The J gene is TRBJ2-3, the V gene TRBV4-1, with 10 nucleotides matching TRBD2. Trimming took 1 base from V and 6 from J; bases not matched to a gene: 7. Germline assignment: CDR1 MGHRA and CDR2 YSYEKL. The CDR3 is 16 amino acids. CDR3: CASSQASGSNFDTQYF. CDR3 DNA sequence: TGCGCCAGCAGCCAAGCTAGCGGGAGTAATTTTGATACGCAGTATTTT.

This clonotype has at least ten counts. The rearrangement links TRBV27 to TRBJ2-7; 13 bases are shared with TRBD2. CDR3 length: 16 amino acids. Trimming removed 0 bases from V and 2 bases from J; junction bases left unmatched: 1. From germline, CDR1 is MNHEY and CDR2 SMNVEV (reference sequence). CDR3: CASSLSGTSGAYEQYF. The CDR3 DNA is TGTGCCAGCAGTTTATCCGGGACTAGCGGGGCCTACGAGCAGTACTTC.

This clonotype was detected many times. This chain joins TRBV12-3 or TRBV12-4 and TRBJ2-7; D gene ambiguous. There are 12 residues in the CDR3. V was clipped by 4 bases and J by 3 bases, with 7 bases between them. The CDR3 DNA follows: TGTGCCAGCAGTTGGGCTAGCTACGAGCAGTACTTC. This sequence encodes CASSWASYEQYF.

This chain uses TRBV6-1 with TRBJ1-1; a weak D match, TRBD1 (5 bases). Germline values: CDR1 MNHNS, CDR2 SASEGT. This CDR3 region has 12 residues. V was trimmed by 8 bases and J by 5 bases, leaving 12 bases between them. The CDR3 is CASSVGETEAFF. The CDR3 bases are TGTGCCAGCTCTGTAGGGGAAACTGAAGCTTTCTTT.

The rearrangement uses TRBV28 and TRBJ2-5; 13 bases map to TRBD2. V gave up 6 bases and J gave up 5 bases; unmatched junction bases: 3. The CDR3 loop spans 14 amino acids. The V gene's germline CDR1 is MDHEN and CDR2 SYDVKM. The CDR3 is CASRQLAGGETQYF. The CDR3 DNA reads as TGTGCCAGCAGACAACTAGCGGGAGGGGAGACCCAGTACTTC.

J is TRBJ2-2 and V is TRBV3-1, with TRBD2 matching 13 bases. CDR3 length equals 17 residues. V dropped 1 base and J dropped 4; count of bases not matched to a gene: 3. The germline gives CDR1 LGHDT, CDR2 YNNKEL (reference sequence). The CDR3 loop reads CASSQGTSGSLTGELFF. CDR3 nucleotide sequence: TGTGCCAGCAGCCAAGGGACTAGCGGGAGTCTCACCGGGGAGCTGTTTTTT.

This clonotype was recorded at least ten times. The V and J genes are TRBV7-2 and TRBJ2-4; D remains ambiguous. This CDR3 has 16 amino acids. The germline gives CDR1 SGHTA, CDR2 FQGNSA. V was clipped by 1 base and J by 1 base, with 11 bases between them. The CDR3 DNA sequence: TGTGCCAGCAGCTTAGTGTTGAGCCCCGCCAAAAACATTCAGTACTTC. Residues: CASSLVLSPAKNIQYF.

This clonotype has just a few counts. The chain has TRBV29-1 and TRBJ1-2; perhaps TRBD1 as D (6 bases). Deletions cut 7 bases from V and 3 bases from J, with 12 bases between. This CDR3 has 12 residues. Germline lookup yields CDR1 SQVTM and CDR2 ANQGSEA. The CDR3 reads CSGGGLDYGYTF. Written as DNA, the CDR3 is TGCAGCGGAGGGGGGTTAGACTATGGCTACACCTTC.

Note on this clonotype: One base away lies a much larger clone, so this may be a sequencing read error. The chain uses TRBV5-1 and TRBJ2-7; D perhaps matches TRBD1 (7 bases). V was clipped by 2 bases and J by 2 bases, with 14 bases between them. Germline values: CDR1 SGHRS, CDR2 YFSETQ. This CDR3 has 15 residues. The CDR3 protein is CASSFEAGGTYEQYF. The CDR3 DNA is TGCGCCAGCAGCTTCGAGGCAGGGGGGACCTACGAGCAGTACTTC.

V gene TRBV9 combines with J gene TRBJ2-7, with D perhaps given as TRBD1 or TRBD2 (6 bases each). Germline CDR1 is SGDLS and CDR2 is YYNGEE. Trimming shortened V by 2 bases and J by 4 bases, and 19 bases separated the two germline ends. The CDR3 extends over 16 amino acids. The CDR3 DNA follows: TGTGCCAGCAGCGTCACGGGAGCCGGGACAATTTACGAGCAGTACTTC. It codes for CASSVTGAGTIYEQYF.

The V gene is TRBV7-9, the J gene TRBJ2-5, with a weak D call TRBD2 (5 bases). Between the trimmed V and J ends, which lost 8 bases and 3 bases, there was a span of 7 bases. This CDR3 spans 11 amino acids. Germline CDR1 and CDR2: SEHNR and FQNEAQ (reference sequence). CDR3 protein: CASQREETQYF. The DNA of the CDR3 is TGTGCCAGCCAGAGGGAAGAGACCCAGTACTTC.

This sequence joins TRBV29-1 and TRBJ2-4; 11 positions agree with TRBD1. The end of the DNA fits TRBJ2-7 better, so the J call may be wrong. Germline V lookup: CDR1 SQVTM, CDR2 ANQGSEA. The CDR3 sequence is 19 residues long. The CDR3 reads CSVEDGGTGTGGIKYEQYF. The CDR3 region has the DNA TGCAGCGTTGAAGATGGGGGTACCGGGACAGGGGGGATAAAATACGAGCAGTACTTC.

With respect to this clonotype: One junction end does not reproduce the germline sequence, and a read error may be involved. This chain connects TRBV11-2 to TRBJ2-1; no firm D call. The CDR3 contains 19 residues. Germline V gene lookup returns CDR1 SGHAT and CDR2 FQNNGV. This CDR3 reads CACSLRWSQAVQEINEQFF. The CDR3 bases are TGTGCCTGCAGCTTAAGGTGGAGTCAGGCTGTGCAGGAGATCAATGAGCAGTTCTTC.

CDR3 DNA sequence: TGTGCCAGCAGTTACAGTCCAGGGTATGGCTACACCTTC. Its protein product is CASSYSPGYGYTF. The chain links TRBV6-2 or TRBV6-3 to TRBJ1-2; tentative D call: TRBD1 (5 bases). The CDR3 contains 13 residues. Germline assignment: CDR1 MNHEY and CDR2 SVGEGT. Trimming took 2 bases from V and 5 from J, leaving 9 bases between them.

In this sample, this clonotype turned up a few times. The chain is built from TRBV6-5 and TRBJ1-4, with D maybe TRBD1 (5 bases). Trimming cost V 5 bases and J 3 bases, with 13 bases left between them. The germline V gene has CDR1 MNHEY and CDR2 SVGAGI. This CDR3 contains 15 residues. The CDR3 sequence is CASSDPGRSNEKLFF. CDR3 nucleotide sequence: TGTGCCAGCAGTGACCCGGGACGGTCTAATGAAAAACTGTTTTTT.

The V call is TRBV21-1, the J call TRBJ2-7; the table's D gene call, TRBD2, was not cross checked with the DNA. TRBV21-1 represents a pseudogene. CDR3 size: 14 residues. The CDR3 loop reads CASSTGTQYYEQYF. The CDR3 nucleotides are TGTGCCAGCAGCACCGGGACTCAATACTACGAGCAGTACTTC.

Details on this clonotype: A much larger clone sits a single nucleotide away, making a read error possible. The CDR3 DNA sequence: TGTGCCAGCACCCAGGGGGAAAATTACAATGAGCAGTACTTC. Its protein product is CASTQGENYNEQYF. This chain links TRBV7-9 with TRBJ2-1; 7 positions match TRBD1. The J call may not be correct, given that the DNA end is closer to TRBJ2-7. The CDR3 runs 14 residues. The germline V gene encodes CDR1 SEHNR and CDR2 FQNEAQ (reference sequence).

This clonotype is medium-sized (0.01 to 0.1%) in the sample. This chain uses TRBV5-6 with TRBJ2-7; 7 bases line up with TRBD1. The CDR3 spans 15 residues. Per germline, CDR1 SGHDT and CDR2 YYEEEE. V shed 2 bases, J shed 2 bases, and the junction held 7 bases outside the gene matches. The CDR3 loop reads CASSFPGQTAYEQYF. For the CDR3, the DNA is TGTGCCAGCAGCTTCCCGGGACAGACGGCCTACGAGCAGTACTTC.

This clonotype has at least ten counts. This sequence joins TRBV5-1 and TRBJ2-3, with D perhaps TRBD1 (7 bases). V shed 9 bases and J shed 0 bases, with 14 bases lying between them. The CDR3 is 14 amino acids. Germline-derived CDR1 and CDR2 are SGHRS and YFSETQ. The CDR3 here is CATRRGESTDTQYF. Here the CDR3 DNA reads TGCGCCACCCGCAGGGGGGAGAGCACAGATACGCAGTATTTT. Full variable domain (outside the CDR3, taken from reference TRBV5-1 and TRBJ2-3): KAGVTQTPRYLIKTRGQQVTLSCSPISGHRSVSWYQQTPGQGLQFLFEYFSETQRNKGNFPGRFSGRQFSNSRSEMNVSTLELGDSALYLCATRRGESTDTQYFGPGTRLTVL.

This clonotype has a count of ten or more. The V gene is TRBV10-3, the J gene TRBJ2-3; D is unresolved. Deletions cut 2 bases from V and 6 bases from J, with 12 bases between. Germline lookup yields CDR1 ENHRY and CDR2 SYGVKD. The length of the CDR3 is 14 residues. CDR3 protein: CAISEISFWDTQYF. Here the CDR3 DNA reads TGTGCCATCAGTGAGATTTCCTTTTGGGATACGCAGTATTTT.